This TCR beta chain was observed in a study of cytomegalovirus exposure and HLA in healthy donors. CDR1 and CDR2 (germline): MNHNS, SASEGT. Trimming removed 2 bases from V and 2 bases from J, with 7 bases in between. The CDR3 covers 13 residues. The PCR had 60 Vbeta and 13 Jbeta primers. Sequenced by immunoSEQ multiplex PCR; TCRdb stores in-frame clones only, minus some. Among about 140,000 clones, roughly 79% were seen once, and the ten largest hold 2.5% to 3%. V and J are TRBV6-1 and TRBJ2-7; no clear D gene. The TCR comes from a male donor in good health and CMV-seronegative. The source material was PBMCs. CDR3 protein: CASSEQATYEQYF. DNA of the CDR3: TGTGCCAGCAGTGAACAGGCCACCTACGAGCAGTACTTC.